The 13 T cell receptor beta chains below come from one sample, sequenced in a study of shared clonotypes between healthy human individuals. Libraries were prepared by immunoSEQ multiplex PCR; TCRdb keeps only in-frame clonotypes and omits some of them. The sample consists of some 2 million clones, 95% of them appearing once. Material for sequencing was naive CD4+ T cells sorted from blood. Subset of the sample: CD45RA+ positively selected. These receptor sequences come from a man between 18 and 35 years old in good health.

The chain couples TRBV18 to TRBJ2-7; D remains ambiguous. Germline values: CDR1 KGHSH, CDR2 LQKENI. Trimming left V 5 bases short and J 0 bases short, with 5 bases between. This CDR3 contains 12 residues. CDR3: CASSKVSYEQYF. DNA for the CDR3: TGTGCCAGCTCAAAGGTCTCCTACGAGCAGTACTTC.

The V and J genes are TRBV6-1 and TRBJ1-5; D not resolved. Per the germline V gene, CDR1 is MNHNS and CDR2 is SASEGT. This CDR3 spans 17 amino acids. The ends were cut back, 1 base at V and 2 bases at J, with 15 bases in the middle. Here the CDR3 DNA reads TGTGCCAGCAGTGAAGGGCTTATCGTTTTTGGCAATCAGCCCCAGCATTTT. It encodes CASSEGLIVFGNQPQHF.

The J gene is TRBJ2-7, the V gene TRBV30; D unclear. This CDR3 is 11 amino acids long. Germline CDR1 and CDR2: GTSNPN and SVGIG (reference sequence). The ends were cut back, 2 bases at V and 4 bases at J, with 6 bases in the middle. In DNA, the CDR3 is TGTGCCTGGAGTATAGAATACGAGCAGTACTTC. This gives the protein CAWSIEYEQYF. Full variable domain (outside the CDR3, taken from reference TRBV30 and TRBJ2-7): SQTIHQWPATLVQPVGSPLSLECTVEGTSNPNLYWYRQAAGRGLQLLFYSVGIGQISSEVPQNLSASRPQDRQFILSSKKLLLSDSGFYLCAWSIEYEQYFGPGTRLTVT.

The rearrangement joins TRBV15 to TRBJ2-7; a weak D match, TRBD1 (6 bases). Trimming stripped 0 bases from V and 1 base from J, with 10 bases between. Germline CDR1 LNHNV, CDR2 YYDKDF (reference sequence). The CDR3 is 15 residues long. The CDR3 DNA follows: TGTGCCACCAGCAGAGAAACAGGGATATCCTACGAGCAGTACTTC. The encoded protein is CATSRETGISYEQYF.

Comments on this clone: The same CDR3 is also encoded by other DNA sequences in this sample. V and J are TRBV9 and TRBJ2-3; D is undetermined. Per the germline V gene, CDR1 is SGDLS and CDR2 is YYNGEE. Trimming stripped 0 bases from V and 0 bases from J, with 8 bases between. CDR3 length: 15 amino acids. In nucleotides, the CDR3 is TGTGCCAGCAGCGTAGGGGCCAGCAGCACAGATACGCAGTATTTT. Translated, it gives CASSVGASSTDTQYF.

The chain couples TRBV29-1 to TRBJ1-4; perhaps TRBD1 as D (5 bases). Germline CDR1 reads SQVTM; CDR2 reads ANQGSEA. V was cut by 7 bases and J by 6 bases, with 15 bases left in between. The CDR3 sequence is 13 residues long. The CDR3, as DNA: TGCAGCGCTACCGACAGAGTTCATGAAAAACTGTTTTTT. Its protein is CSATDRVHEKLFF.

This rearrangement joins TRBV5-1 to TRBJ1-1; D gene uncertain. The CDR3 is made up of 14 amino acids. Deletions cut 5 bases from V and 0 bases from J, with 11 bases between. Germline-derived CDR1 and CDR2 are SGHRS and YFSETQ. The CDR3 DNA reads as TGCGCCAGCAGGATACAGATCATGAACACTGAAGCTTTCTTT. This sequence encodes CASRIQIMNTEAFF.

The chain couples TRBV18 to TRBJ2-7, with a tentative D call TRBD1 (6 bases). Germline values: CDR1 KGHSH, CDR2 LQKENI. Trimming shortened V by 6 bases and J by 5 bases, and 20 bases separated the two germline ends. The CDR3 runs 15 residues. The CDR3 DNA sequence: TGTGCCAGCTCTCCTTCCGGGACACCCGCCCACGAGCAGTACTTC. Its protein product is CASSPSGTPAHEQYF.

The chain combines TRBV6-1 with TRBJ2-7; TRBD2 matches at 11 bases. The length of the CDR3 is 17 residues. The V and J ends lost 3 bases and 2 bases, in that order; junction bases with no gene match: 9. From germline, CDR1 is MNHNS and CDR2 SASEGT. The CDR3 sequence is CASSDSRLAGRAYEQYF. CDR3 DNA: TGTGCCAGCAGTGATTCAAGACTAGCGGGACGAGCCTACGAGCAGTACTTC.

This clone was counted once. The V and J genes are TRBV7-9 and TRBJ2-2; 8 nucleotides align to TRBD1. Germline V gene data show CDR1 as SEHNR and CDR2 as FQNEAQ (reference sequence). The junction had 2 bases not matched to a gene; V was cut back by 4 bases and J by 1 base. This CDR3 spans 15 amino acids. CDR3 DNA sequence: TGTGCCAGCAGCTATGACAGGGGGAACACCGGGGAGCTGTTTTTT. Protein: CASSYDRGNTGELFF.

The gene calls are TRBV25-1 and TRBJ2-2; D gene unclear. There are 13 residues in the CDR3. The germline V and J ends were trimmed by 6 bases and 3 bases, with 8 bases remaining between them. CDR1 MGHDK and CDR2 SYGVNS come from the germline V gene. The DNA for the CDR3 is TGTGCCAGCAGCAGGTGGGACACCGGGGAGCTGTTTTTT. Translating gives CASSRWDTGELFF. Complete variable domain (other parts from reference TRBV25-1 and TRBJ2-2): EADIYQTPRYLVIGTGKKITLECSQTMGHDKMYWYQQDPGMELHLIHYSYGVNSTEKGDLSSESTVSRIRTEHFPLTLESARPSHTSQYLCASSRWDTGELFFGEGSRLTVL.

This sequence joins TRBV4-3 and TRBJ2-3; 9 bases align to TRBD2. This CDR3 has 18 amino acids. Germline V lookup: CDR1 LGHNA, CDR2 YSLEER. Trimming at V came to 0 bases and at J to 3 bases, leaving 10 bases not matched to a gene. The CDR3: CASSQDNRLAGGTDTQYF. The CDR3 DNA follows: TGCGCCAGCAGCCAAGATAACAGACTGGCGGGAGGGACAGATACGCAGTATTTT.

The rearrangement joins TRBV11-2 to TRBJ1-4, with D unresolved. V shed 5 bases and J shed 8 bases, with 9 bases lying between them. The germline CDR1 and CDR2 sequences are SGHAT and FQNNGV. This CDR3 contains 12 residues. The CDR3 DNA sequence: TGTGCCAGCAGCGGATTGGGAGAAAAACTGTTTTTT. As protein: CASSGLGEKLFF.